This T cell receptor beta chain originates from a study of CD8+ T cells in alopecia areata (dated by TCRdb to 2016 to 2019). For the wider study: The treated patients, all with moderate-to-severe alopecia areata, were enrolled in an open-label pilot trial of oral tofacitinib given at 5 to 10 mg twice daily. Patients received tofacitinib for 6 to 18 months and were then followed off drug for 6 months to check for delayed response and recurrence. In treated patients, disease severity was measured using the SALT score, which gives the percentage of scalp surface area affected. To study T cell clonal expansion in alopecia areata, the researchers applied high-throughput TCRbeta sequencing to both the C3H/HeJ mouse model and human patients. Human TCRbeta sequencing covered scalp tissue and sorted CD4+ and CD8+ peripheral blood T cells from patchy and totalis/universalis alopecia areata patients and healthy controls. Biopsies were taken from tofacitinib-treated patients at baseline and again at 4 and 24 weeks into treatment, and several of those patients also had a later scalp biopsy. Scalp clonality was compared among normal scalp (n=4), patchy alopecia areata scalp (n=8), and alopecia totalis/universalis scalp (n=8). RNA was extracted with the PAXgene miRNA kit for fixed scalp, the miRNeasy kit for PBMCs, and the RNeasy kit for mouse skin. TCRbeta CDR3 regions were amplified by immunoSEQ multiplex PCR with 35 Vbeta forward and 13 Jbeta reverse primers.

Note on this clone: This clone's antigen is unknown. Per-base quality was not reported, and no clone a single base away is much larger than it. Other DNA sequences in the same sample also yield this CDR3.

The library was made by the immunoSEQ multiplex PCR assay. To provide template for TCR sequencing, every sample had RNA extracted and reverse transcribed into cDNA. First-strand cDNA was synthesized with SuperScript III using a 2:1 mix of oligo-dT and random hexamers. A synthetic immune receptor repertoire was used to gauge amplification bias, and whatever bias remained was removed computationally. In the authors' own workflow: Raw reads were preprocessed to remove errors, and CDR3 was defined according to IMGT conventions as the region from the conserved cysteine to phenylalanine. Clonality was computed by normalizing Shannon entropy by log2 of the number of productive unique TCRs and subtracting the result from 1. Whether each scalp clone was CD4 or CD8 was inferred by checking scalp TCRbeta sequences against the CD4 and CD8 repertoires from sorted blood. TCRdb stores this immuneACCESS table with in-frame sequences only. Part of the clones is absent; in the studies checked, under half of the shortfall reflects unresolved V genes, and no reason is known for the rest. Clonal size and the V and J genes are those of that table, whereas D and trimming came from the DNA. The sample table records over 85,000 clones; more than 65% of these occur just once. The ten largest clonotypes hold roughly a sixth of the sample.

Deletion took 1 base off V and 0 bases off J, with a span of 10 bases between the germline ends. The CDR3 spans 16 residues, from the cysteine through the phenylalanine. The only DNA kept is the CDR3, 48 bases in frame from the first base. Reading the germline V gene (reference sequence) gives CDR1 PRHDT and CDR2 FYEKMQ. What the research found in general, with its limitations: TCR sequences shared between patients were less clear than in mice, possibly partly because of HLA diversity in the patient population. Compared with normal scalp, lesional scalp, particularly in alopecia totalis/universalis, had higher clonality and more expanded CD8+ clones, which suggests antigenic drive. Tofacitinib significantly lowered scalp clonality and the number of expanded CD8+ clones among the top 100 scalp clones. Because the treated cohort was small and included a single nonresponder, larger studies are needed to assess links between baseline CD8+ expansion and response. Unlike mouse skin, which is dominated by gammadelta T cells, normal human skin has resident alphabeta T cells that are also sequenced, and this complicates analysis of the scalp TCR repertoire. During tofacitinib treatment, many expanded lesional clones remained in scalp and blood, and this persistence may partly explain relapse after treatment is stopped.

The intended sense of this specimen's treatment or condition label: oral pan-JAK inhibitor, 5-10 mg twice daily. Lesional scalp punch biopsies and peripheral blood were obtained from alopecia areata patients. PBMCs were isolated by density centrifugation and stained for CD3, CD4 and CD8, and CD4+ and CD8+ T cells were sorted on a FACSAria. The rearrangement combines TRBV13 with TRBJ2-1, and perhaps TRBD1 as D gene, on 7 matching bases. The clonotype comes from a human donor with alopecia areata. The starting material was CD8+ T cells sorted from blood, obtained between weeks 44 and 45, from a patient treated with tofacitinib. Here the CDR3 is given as CASSLAGGSSYNEQFF. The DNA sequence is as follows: TGTGCCAGCAGCTTAGCAGGGGGGAGCTCCTACAATGAGCAGTTCTTC.